This TCR beta chain was captured in a study of early T cells in non-severe SARS-CoV-2 infection. Study details: Sequenced material consisted of bulk RNA (from unsorted whole blood), and chains were unpaired.

The germline CDR1 and CDR2 sequences are SGHDT and YYEEEE. V shed 6 bases, J shed 6 bases, and the junction held 9 bases outside the gene matches. The CDR3 extends over 15 amino acids. Each single cDNA molecule received a unique molecular identifier. TCRdb passed the 5' RACE reads through MiXCR, listing each CDR3 protein once. The sample lists fewer than 100,000 distinct CDR3 sequences, 5% to 7% occurring once. This clonotype was seen repeatedly, ten times or more. Sequencing was performed on whole blood. V usage is TRBV5-6 and J usage is TRBJ2-2, with 9 bases matching TRBD2. The sequence was collected from an adult who was a healthcare worker with PCR-confirmed SARS-CoV-2 infection or an uninfected control (not recorded which). The CDR3, as DNA: TGTGCCAGCATCAGGACTAGCGCGTTTGCCGGGGAGCTGTTTTTT. Translation gives CASIRTSAFAGELFF.